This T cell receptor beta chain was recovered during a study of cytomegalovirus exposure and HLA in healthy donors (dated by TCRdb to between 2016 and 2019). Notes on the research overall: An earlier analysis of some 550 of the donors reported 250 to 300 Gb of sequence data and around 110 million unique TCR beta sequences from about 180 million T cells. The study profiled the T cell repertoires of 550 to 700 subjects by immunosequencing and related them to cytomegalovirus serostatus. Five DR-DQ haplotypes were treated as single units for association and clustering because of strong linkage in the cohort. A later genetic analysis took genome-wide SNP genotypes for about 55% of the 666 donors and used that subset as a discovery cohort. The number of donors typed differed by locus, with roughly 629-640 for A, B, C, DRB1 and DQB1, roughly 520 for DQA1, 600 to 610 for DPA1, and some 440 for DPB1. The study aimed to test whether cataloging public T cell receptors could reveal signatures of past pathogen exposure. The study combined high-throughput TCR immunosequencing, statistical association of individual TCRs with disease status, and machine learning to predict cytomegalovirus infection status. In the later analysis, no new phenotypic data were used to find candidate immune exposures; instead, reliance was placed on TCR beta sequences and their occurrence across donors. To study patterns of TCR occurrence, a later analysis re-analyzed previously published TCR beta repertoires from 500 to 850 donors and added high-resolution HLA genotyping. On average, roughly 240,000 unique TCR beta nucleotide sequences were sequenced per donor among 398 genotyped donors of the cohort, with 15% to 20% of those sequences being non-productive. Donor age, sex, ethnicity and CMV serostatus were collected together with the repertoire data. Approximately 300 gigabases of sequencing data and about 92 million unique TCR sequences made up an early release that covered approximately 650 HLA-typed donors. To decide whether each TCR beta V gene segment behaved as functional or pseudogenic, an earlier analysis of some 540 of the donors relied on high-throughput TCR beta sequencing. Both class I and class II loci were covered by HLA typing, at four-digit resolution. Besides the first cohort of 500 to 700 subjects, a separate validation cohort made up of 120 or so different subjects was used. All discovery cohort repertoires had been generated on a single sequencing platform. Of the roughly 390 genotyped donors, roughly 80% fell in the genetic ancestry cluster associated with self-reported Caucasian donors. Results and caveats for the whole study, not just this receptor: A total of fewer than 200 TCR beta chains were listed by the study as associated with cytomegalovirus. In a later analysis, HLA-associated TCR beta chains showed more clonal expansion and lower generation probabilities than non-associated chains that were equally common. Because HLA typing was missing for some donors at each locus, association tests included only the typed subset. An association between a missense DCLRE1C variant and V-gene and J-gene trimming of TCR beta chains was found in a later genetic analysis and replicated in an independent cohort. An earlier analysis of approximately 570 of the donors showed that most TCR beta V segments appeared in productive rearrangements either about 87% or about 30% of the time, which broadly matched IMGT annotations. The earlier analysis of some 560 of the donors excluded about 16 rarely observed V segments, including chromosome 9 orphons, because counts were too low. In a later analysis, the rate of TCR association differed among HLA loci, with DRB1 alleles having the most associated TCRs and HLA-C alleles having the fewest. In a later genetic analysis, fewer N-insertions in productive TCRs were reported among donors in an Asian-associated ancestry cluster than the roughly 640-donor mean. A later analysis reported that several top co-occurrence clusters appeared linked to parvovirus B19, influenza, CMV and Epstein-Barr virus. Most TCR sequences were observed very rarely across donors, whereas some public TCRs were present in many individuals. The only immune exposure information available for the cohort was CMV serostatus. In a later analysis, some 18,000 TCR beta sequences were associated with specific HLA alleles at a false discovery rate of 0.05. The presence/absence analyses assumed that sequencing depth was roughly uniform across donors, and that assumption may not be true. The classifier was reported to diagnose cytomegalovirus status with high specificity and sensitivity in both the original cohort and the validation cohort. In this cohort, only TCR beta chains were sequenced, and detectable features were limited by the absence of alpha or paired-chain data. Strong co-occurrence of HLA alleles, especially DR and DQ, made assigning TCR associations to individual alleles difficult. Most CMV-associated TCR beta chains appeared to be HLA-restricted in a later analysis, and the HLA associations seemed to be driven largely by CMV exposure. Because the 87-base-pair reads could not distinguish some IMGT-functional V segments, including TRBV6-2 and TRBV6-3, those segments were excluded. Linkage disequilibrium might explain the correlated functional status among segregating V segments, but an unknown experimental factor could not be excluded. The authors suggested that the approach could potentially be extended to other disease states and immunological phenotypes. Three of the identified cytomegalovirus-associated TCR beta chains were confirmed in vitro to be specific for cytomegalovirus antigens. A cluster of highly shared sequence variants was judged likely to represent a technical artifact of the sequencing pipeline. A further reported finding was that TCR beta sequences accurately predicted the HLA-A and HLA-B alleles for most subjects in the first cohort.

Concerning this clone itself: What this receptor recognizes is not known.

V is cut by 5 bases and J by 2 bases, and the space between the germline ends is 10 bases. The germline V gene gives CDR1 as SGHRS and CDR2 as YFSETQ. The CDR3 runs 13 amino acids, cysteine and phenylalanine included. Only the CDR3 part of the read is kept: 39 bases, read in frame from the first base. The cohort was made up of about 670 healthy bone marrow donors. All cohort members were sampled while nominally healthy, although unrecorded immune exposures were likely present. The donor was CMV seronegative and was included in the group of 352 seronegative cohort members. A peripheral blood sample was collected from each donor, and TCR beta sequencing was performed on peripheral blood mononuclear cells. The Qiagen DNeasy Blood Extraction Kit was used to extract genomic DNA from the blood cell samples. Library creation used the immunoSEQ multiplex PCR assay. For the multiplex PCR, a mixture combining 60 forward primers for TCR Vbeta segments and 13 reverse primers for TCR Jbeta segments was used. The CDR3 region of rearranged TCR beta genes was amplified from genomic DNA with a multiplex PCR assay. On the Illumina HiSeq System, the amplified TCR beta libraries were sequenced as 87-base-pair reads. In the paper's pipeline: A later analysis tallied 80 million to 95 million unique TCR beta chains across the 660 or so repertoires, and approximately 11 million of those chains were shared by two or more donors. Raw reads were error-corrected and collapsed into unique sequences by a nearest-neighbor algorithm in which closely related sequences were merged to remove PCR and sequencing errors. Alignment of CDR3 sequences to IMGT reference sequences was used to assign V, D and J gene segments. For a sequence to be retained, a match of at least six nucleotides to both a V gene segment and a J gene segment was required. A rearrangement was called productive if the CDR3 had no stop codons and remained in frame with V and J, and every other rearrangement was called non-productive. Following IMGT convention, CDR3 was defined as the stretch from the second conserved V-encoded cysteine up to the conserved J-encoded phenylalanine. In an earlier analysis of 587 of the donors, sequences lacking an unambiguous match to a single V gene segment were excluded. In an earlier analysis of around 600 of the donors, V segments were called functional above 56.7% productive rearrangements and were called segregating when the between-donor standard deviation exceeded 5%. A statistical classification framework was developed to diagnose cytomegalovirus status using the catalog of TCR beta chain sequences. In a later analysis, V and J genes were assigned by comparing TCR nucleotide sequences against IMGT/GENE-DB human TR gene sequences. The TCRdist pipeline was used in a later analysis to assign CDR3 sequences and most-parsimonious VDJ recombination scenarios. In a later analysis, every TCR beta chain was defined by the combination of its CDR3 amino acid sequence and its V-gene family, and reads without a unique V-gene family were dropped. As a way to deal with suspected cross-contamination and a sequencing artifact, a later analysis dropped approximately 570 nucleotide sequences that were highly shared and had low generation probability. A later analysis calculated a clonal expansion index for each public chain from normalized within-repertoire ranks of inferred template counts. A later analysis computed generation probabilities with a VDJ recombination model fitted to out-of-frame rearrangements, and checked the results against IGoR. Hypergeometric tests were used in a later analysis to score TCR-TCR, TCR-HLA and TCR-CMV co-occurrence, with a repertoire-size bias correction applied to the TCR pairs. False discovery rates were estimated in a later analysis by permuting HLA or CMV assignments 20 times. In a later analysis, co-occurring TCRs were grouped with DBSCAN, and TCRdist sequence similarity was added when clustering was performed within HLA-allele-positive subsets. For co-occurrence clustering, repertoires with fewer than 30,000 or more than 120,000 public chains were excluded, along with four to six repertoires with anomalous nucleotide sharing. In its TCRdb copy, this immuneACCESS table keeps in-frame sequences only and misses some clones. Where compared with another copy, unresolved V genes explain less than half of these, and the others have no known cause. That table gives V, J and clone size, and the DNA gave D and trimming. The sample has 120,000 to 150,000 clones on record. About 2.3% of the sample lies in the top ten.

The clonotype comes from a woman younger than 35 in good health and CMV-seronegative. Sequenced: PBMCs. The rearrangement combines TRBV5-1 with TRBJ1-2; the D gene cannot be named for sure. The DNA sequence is TGCGCCAGCAGACCCGGGGAGAACTATGGCTACACCTTC. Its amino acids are CASRPGENYGYTF.